This T cell receptor beta chain was captured by sequencing in a study of blood T cell repertoires in COVID-19. The overall study: Samples taken during acute and convalescent COVID-19 were collected in the United States, Italy and Spain. PBMCs, B-cell-depleted T cells, or T cells were the source of the cDNA or gDNA that made up the material.

The CDR3 spans 16 residues. Germline V gives CDR1 GTSNPN, CDR2 SVGIG (reference sequence). V shed 4 bases, J shed 0 bases, and the junction held 9 bases outside the gene matches. As originally analysed: Counts of nucleated cells, estimated from reference gene primer amplification, were obtained. Profiling relied on immunoSEQ multiplex PCR, and the TCRdb table lists in-frame clones only, not all of them. From that table come the V and J calls and clone size; the DNA was used to work out D and trimming. The data show about 54,000 clones, roughly 80% seen once. This receptor was taken from a woman aged 60-75 years with acute or convalescent COVID-19. The rearrangement joins TRBV30 to TRBJ2-3; 8 bases agree with TRBD2. Sequencing was carried out using peripheral blood. CDR3 in DNA: TGTGCCTGGACCGACCGACTAGCGATGAGCACAGATACGCAGTATTTT. This sequence encodes CAWTDRLAMSTDTQYF.